This T cell receptor (beta chain) was found in a study of cytomegalovirus exposure and HLA in healthy donors. Both 60 Vbeta primers and 13 Jbeta primers went into the PCR. Sequenced by immunoSEQ multiplex PCR; TCRdb stores in-frame clones only, minus some. The data hold about 130,000 clones, with about four fifths observed a single time. Per the germline V gene, CDR1 is LGHNA and CDR2 is YSLEER. Trimming pared 0 bases from V and 8 bases from J, leaving 19 bases between. The CDR3 is 17 amino acids. This clonotype originated in a man aged 40-55 years in good health and CMV-seronegative. Sample: PBMCs. V gene TRBV4-3 combines with J gene TRBJ1-4, with D possibly matching TRBD1 (5 bases). CDR3 coding DNA: TGCGCCAGCAGCCAAGATTGGCGGGGCGGTCTTGAAGAAAAACTGTTTTTT. Translating gives CASSQDWRGGLEEKLFF.